The rows below give T cell receptor beta chains drawn from one sample of a study of Graves' ophthalmopathy and Graves' hyperthyroidism. TCRdb reprocessed the multiplex PCR reads via MiXCR and lists one record per CDR3 protein. The sample has approximately 380,000 distinct CDR3 sequences, around a fifth seen once. Source material: peripheral blood. The receptors here all came from a woman aged 18 to 35 with stable Graves' hyperthyroidism. The CDR3 runs from the conserved cysteine through the conserved F or W. Each record gives: V gene, J gene, CDR3 length, CDR3 protein.

>TRBV24-1|TRBJ1-2|12
CATSVQGHGYTF
>TRBV12-3/TRBV12-4|TRBJ2-2|14
CASRTGGFTGELFF
>TRBV5-1|TRBJ1-6|13
CASSLSSDSPLHF
>TRBV6-2/TRBV6-3|TRBJ2-7|18
CASSYTRQTSTITYEQYF
>TRBV7-8|TRBJ2-2|16
CASSQQGGTNTGELFF
>TRBV2|TRBJ2-6|18
CASSASQGIFSGANVLTF
>TRBV28|TRBJ1-2|15
CASSTPDSFNYGYTF
>TRBV20-1|TRBJ2-5|13
CSARDRGFVTQYF
>TRBV6-5|TRBJ1-2|13
CASSYSAGLGYTF
>TRBV28|TRBJ2-7|12
CASSRRGYEQYF
>TRBV27|TRBJ2-5|15
CASSFGDQMQETQYF
>TRBV29-1|TRBJ2-4|16
CSPPTGGARAKNIQYF
>TRBV20-1|TRBJ1-5|15
CSARFGYYSNQPQHF
>TRBV12-3/TRBV12-4|TRBJ2-7|18
CASSLDLGGAVSSYEQYF
>TRBV28|TRBJ2-7|14
CASSLGTGHLEQYF
>TRBV28|TRBJ2-7|14
CASSSPGQGYEQYF
>TRBV19|TRBJ1-5|13
CASSRQFNQPQHF
>TRBV28|TRBJ2-7|14
CASSGLITTYEQYF
>TRBV24-1|TRBJ1-2|14
CATSGVTGQSGYTF
>TRBV7-2|TRBJ2-5|15
CASSAIAGAHETQYF
>TRBV11-1|TRBJ2-7|16
CASSHDTGMGTYEQYF
>TRBV28|TRBJ1-6|13
CATITGRDSPLHF
>TRBV7-6|TRBJ2-7|16
CASSSASGEGPYEQYF
>TRBV27|TRBJ2-5|15
CASRPQDRDWETQYF
>TRBV12-3/TRBV12-4|TRBJ2-4|11
CASSLDVIQYF
>TRBV28|TRBJ1-1|16
CASSFSRADGDTEAFF
>TRBV6-1|TRBJ1-2|13
CASSSQASGGYTF
>TRBV12-3/TRBV12-4|TRBJ1-1|15
CASSKRTDGDTEAFF
>TRBV12-3/TRBV12-4|TRBJ1-5|17
CASSLGRQGGSNQPQHF
>TRBV12-3/TRBV12-4|TRBJ2-2|16
CASSPGFGIFYGELFF
>TRBV7-8|TRBJ2-2|17
CASSIQGVGANTGELFF
>TRBV28|TRBJ1-1|12
CASSEMNTEAFF
>TRBV20-1|TRBJ2-5|14
CSASSGRAGETQYF
>TRBV11-2|TRBJ2-2|15
CVSSSGTGPAGELFF
>TRBV29-1|TRBJ1-3|12
CSVGSAGNTIYF
>TRBV24-1|TRBJ2-7|15
CATSDLTGGGYEQYF
>TRBV28|TRBJ1-3|15
CASRRTGGQGNTIYF
>TRBV15|TRBJ1-1|15
CATSRDNRALNEAFF
>TRBV28|TRBJ1-6|13
CATEGQANSPLHF
>TRBV6-1|TRBJ1-1|14
CASRPGQEFTKAFF
>TRBV2|TRBJ1-1|14
CASRGDGTGTEAFF
>TRBV7-3|TRBJ1-6|17
CASSGRDRSSYNSPLHF
>TRBV12-3/TRBV12-4|TRBJ2-3|13
CASSTIAEGTQYF
>TRBV30|TRBJ2-6|13
CAWSMFGTNVLTF